The rows below give T cell receptor beta chains drawn from one sample of a study of cytomegalovirus exposure and HLA in healthy donors. The assay was immunoSEQ multiplex PCR, and TCRdb's table has in-frame clones only and misses some. The sample contains 80,000 or so clones, around 70% of which appear only once. Sequenced sample: PBMCs. Every receptor here comes from a man between 25 and 39 years old in good health and CMV-seropositive. The CDR3 runs from the conserved cysteine through the conserved F or W. Fields, in order: D gene, J gene, clone size, V gene, CDR3 DNA, CDR3 protein. The D gene is left open where the match is weak. Only part of the rows carry a size: once, few, many, or a class if the clone is expanded.

d_gene: -; j_gene: TRBJ2-3; abundance: -; v_gene: TRBV7-3; CDR3nt: TGTGCCAGCAGCCTGGGGAGTACCACAGATACGCAGTATTTT; CDR3aa: CASSLGSTTDTQYF
d_gene: -; j_gene: TRBJ1-4; abundance: -; v_gene: TRBV9; CDR3nt: TGTGCCAGCAGCGTAGATGACTCCATACTGTTTTTT; CDR3aa: CASSVDDSILFF
d_gene: -; j_gene: TRBJ1-3; abundance: -; v_gene: TRBV5-1; CDR3nt: TGCGCCAGCAGCTATCAGGGACTTGGAAACACCATATATTTT; CDR3aa: CASSYQGLGNTIYF
d_gene: -; j_gene: TRBJ2-2; abundance: -; v_gene: TRBV6-5; CDR3nt: TGTGCCAGCAGTTATCCAGCAGGGAACACCGGGGAGCTGTTTTTT; CDR3aa: CASSYPAGNTGELFF
d_gene: -; j_gene: TRBJ1-5; abundance: -; v_gene: TRBV9; CDR3nt: TGTGCCAGCAGTAGGGGTGGAGATAGCAATCAGCCCCAGCATTTT; CDR3aa: CASSRGGDSNQPQHF
d_gene: TRBD2; j_gene: TRBJ2-2; abundance: -; v_gene: TRBV7-9; CDR3nt: TGTGCCAGCAGCTCCGGTCGACTAGCGGGAGACACCGGGGAGCTGTTTTTT; CDR3aa: CASSSGRLAGDTGELFF
d_gene: TRBD1; j_gene: TRBJ2-3; abundance: -; v_gene: TRBV15; CDR3nt: TGTGCCACCAGCAGGGAGGGACAGGGGCCCGATACGCAGTATTTT; CDR3aa: CATSREGQGPDTQYF
d_gene: -; j_gene: TRBJ1-4; abundance: few; v_gene: TRBV6-4; CDR3nt: TGTGCCGGCGGGGGTGCAACTAATGAAAAACTGTTTTTT; CDR3aa: CAGGGATNEKLFF
d_gene: TRBD1; j_gene: TRBJ2-7; abundance: -; v_gene: TRBV7-9; CDR3nt: TGTGCCAGCAGCTTAGTCGGGACAGGGGGCTACGAGCAGTACTTC; CDR3aa: CASSLVGTGGYEQYF
d_gene: TRBD1; j_gene: TRBJ1-1; abundance: few; v_gene: TRBV5-5; CDR3nt: TGTGCCAGCAGCTGGGGGACAGGGGTGGGCACTGAAGCTTTCTTT; CDR3aa: CASSWGTGVGTEAFF
d_gene: TRBD1; j_gene: TRBJ2-5; abundance: -; v_gene: TRBV5-1; CDR3nt: TGCGCCAGCAGCTTGGACCCGGACAGGACTCTCCAAGAGACCCAGTACTTC; CDR3aa: CASSLDPDRTLQETQYF
d_gene: -; j_gene: TRBJ2-1; abundance: once; v_gene: TRBV29-1; CDR3nt: TGCAGCGTTGAACGGACAAGGTACAATGAGCAGTTCTTC; CDR3aa: CSVERTRYNEQFF
d_gene: -; j_gene: TRBJ2-1; abundance: -; v_gene: TRBV19; CDR3nt: TGTGCCAGTAGCTTGGCGGGTCCCTCACGTGGTGAGCAGTTCTTC; CDR3aa: CASSLAGPSRGEQFF
d_gene: -; j_gene: TRBJ2-7; abundance: many; v_gene: TRBV7-2; CDR3nt: TGTGCCAGCAGCTTATCAGGCTACGAGCAGTACTTC; CDR3aa: CASSLSGYEQYF
d_gene: -; j_gene: TRBJ1-4; abundance: few; v_gene: TRBV7-2; CDR3nt: TGTGCCAGCAGCTTAGGGGCCAATGAAAAACTGTTTTTT; CDR3aa: CASSLGANEKLFF
d_gene: -; j_gene: TRBJ2-2; abundance: -; v_gene: TRBV5-1; CDR3nt: TGCGCCAGCAGGCCGCCAGGGATAGACACCGGGGAGCTGTTTTTT; CDR3aa: CASRPPGIDTGELFF
d_gene: -; j_gene: TRBJ2-1; abundance: -; v_gene: TRBV6-5; CDR3nt: TGTGCCAGCAGTTACTCGGGTAGCACCTACAATGAGCAGTTCTTC; CDR3aa: CASSYSGSTYNEQFF